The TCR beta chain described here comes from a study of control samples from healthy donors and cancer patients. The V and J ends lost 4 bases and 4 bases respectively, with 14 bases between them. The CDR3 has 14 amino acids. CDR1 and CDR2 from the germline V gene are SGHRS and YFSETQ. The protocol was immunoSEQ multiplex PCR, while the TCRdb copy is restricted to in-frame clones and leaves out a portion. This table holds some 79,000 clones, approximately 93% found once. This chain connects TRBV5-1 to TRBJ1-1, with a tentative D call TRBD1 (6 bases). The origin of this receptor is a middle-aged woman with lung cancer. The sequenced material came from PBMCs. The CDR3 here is CASSPLTGATEAFF. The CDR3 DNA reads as TGCGCCAGCAGCCCCCTTACGGGGGCCACTGAAGCTTTCTTT.